This T cell receptor (beta chain) emerged from a study of cytomegalovirus exposure and HLA in healthy donors. The germline gives CDR1 SEHNR, CDR2 FQNEAQ (reference sequence). CDR3 length: 15 amino acids. In the PCR, 60 Vbeta and 13 Jbeta primers were used. Only in-frame clones appear in the TCRdb table, and some are missing; sequencing was by immunoSEQ multiplex PCR. The data show around 130,000 clones, about 74% seen once. Worth noting for this clone: The antigen is unknown. The junction departs from the called germline gene at one end, perhaps through a read error.

Study results and limitations: Reports showed the classifier diagnosing cytomegalovirus status with high specificity and sensitivity. Association of fewer than 20,000 TCR beta sequences with HLA alleles was found at 0.05 false discovery rate in a later analysis. A later analysis found that most CMV-associated TCR beta chains appeared HLA-restricted.

The sequence derives from a woman aged 55-69 years in good health and CMV-seronegative. The rearrangement joins TRBV7-9 to TRBJ1-5; TRBD1 aligns across 8 bases. The sequencing sample was made of PBMCs. CDR3 DNA: TGTTCCAGCAGCCGGACAGGGTCCTCTCATCAGCCCCAGCATTTT. This gives the protein CSSSRTGSSHQPQHF.